Below are 21 T cell receptor beta chains sequenced from a single sample in a study of CD8+ T cells in alopecia areata. Sequencing relied on a cDNA template that was reverse transcribed from extracted RNA. TCRdb's copy holds only in-frame clones and misses some; the assay was immunoSEQ multiplex PCR. The sample records more than 200,000 clones, about two thirds being singletons. Specimen: CD4+ T cells sorted from blood, collected at week 0. These receptors came from a human donor with alopecia areata.

The J gene is TRBJ1-1, the V gene TRBV25-1; D is uncertain. The CDR3 is 13 amino acids. The germline V and J ends were trimmed by 6 bases and 5 bases, with 13 bases remaining between them. Germline V gives CDR1 MGHDK, CDR2 SYGVNS. The chain's CDR3 is CASSPSGWTEAFF. The CDR3 region has the DNA TGTGCCAGCAGCCCCTCAGGATGGACTGAAGCTTTCTTT.

V gene TRBV5-6 combines with J gene TRBJ1-3; D gene uncertain. The CDR3 runs 15 residues. The germline CDR1 and CDR2 sequences are SGHDT and YYEEEE. Trimming removed 0 bases from V and 0 bases from J, with 7 bases in between. The CDR3 sequence: CASSLGTLSGNTIYF. The CDR3 coding sequence is TGTGCCAGCAGCTTGGGCACCCTCTCTGGAAACACCATATATTTT.

The genes are TRBV4-3 and TRBJ1-3, with TRBD1 matching 7 bases. Germline CDR1 LGHNA, CDR2 YSLEER. The CDR3 is 18 residues long. Germline trimming cut 1 base from V and 4 bases from J; bases unmatched to any gene: 13. CDR3 in amino acids: CASSQGWPPTGLGNTIYF. CDR3 coding DNA: TGCGCCAGCAGCCAAGGCTGGCCCCCGACAGGGTTGGGAAACACCATATATTTT.

In nucleotides, the CDR3 is TGTGCCAGCAGCCTCCTACAGGGGCGGACTGAAGCTTTCTTT. Its protein is CASSLLQGRTEAFF. This chain connects TRBV6-1 to TRBJ1-1; 7 nucleotides agree with TRBD1. The germline V gene has CDR1 MNHNS and CDR2 SASEGT. V lost 6 bases and J lost 5; bases outside the gene matches: 9. This CDR3 has 14 residues.

The J gene is TRBJ2-1, the V gene TRBV6-1; D unresolved. The CDR3 is 16 residues long. The V end lost 1 base, the J end lost 8 bases, and 18 bases lay between the germline ends. The germline V gene has CDR1 MNHNS and CDR2 SASEGT. CDR3: CASSEVGPAKDDEQFF. CDR3 nucleotides: TGTGCCAGCAGTGAAGTAGGGCCTGCTAAGGACGATGAGCAGTTCTTC.

This chain connects TRBV18 to TRBJ1-2; D unclear. The CDR3 has 15 amino acids. Trimming removed 2 bases from V and 1 base from J, with 11 bases in between. Germline lookup yields CDR1 KGHSH and CDR2 LQKENI. CDR3 region: CASSPGKIFNYGYTF. CDR3 nucleotides: TGTGCCAGCTCACCAGGGAAGATATTTAACTATGGCTACACCTTC.

V usage is TRBV10-3 and J usage is TRBJ2-3; unclear D gene. From germline, CDR1 is ENHRY and CDR2 SYGVKD. CDR3 length equals 16 residues. V lost 0 bases, J lost 2 bases, and 12 bases lay in between. Here the CDR3 reads CAISESAELNTDTQYF. CDR3 in DNA: TGTGCCATCAGTGAGTCGGCAGAGCTCAACACAGATACGCAGTATTTT.

This chain connects TRBV27 to TRBJ1-6, with a tentative D call TRBD1 (6 bases). The germline V and J ends were trimmed by 6 bases and 4 bases, with 19 bases remaining between them. This CDR3 region has 17 residues. Germline assignment: CDR1 MNHEY and CDR2 SMNVEV (reference sequence). The CDR3 nucleotides are TGTGCCAGCAGCCCGGCGGGGGCAGGAACGTATAATTCACCCCTCCACTTT. Its protein is CASSPAGAGTYNSPLHF.

V gene TRBV7-8 combines with J gene TRBJ2-3; TRBD2 agrees at 13 bases. V gave up 3 bases and J gave up 4 bases; unmatched junction bases: 4. Germline CDR1 reads SGHVS; CDR2 reads FQNEAQ. The CDR3 covers 16 residues. The CDR3 nucleotides read TGTGCCAGCAGCTTCAGACTAGCGGGGGGTCCAGATACGCAGTATTTT. It yields the protein CASSFRLAGGPDTQYF.

The chain carries TRBV30 and TRBJ2-5; TRBD2 is a possible D gene (5 bases). The CDR3 is made up of 15 amino acids. Germline assignment: CDR1 GTSNPN and CDR2 SVGIG (reference sequence). Between the trimmed V and J ends, which lost 0 bases and 2 bases, there was a span of 13 bases. The CDR3 here is CAWSVLGMGQETQYF. Here the CDR3 DNA reads TGTGCCTGGAGTGTACTAGGAATGGGGCAAGAGACCCAGTACTTC.

This clone was found a few times. This sequence joins TRBV19 and TRBJ1-1; D might be TRBD1 (6 bases). The CDR3 has 14 amino acids. Trimming removed 3 bases at V and 1 base at J, with 9 bases between. Looked up from germline, CDR1 is LNHDA and CDR2 is SQIVND (reference sequence). CDR3 bases: TGTGCCAGTAGTATCGGACAGACGAACACTGAAGCTTTCTTT. It codes for CASSIGQTNTEAFF.

The rearrangement links TRBV7-2 to TRBJ2-1; either TRBD1 or TRBD2 may fit D (5 bases each). Germline CDR1 SGHTA, CDR2 FQGNSA. The CDR3 extends over 16 amino acids. Trimming stripped 5 bases from V and 5 bases from J, with 19 bases between. The CDR3 coding sequence is TGTGCCAGCAGCCCGAGCCTCGGGGCAAGCGACAATGAGCAGTTCTTC. Its protein product is CASSPSLGASDNEQFF.

The chain combines TRBV30 with TRBJ2-1, with D maybe TRBD2 (5 bases). The CDR3 consists of 14 residues. The germline CDR1 and CDR2 sequences are GTSNPN and SVGIG (reference sequence). Trimming took off 0 bases at V and 4 bases at J, with 10 bases between the two ends. The CDR3 sequence: CAWSVPTNYNEQFF. CDR3 in DNA: TGTGCCTGGAGTGTACCGACTAATTACAATGAGCAGTTCTTC.

This clone was counted only a few times. CDR3 sequence: CASSFAGRTYEQYF. In nucleotides, the CDR3 is TGTGCCAGCAGCTTCGCAGGGAGGACCTACGAGCAGTACTTC. The chain links TRBV13 to TRBJ2-7, with D perhaps TRBD2 (6 bases). The CDR3 extends over 14 amino acids. Trimming took off 3 bases at V and 2 bases at J, with 11 bases between the two ends. Germline CDR1 PRHDT, CDR2 FYEKMQ (reference sequence).

This clone showed up just a few times. This sequence joins TRBV10-2 and TRBJ1-6; D uncertain. V was cut by 3 bases and J by 3 bases, with 3 bases left in between. Germline values: CDR1 WSHSY, CDR2 SAAADI. CDR3 length: 13 amino acids. Written as DNA, the CDR3 is TGCGCCAGCAGTGATAACTATAATTCACCCCTCCACTTT. Residues: CASSDNYNSPLHF.

J is TRBJ1-3 and V is TRBV29-1, with D perhaps matching TRBD1 (6 bases). V lost 6 bases and J 3 bases, leaving 12 bases between the germline ends. The CDR3 has 13 residues. Germline lookup yields CDR1 SQVTM and CDR2 ANQGSEA. The CDR3: CSVTGLGGNTIYF. As DNA, the CDR3 is TGCAGCGTAACAGGGTTGGGTGGAAACACCATATATTTT.

This rearrangement joins TRBV30 to TRBJ2-7; 7 nucleotides align to TRBD1. V shed 2 bases, J shed 7 bases, and the junction held 14 bases outside the gene matches. From germline, CDR1 is GTSNPN and CDR2 SVGIG (reference sequence). The CDR3 contains 15 residues. The CDR3 loop is CAWSQPGQRPGEQYF. As DNA, the CDR3 is TGTGCCTGGAGTCAACCGGGACAGCGGCCTGGGGAGCAGTACTTC.

The V and J genes are TRBV11-2 and TRBJ2-7, with 8 bases aligning to TRBD1. Trimming cost V 3 bases and J 6 bases; bases outside gene matches: 19. Germline loops: CDR1 SGHAT, CDR2 FQNNGV. The CDR3 extends over 18 amino acids. Here the CDR3 reads CASSFNLPDTGQGAEQYF. The CDR3 coding sequence is TGTGCCAGCAGCTTTAACCTCCCTGACACCGGACAGGGAGCCGAGCAGTACTTC.

The chain carries TRBV7-2 and TRBJ1-2; 8 bases fit TRBD1. Germline V gene lookup returns CDR1 SGHTA and CDR2 FQGNSA. The CDR3 loop spans 17 amino acids. The V segment lost 4 bases and the J segment 3 bases; nucleotides outside the gene matches: 13. The CDR3 loop is CASSSRGTGTGHYGYTF. CDR3 DNA sequence: TGTGCCAGCAGCTCACGAGGAACCGGGACAGGCCACTATGGCTACACCTTC.

This clone was detected only a few times. The chain carries TRBV9 and TRBJ2-7; 7 nucleotides line up with TRBD1. Per germline, CDR1 SGDLS and CDR2 YYNGEE. The junction had 3 bases not matched to a gene; V was cut back by 1 base and J by 5 bases. The CDR3 consists of 13 residues. The CDR3 DNA sequence: TGTGCCAGCAGCGTACGAACAGGGGACGAGCAGTACTTC. Translated: CASSVRTGDEQYF.

This clone has just one count. The chain has TRBV5-1 and TRBJ2-3; D unresolved. The CDR3 spans 15 residues. Trimming stripped 0 bases from V and 3 bases from J, with 11 bases between. CDR1 SGHRS and CDR2 YFSETQ come from the germline V gene. This CDR3 is CASSLDLTKTDTQYF. As DNA, the CDR3 is TGCGCCAGCAGCTTGGATCTAACGAAAACAGATACGCAGTATTTT.